Listed below are T cell receptor beta chains from one sample, sequenced in a study of response to subunit inactivated influenza vaccine. TCRdb processed the RT-PCR reads anew with MiXCR; each CDR3 protein has one entry. The sample contains 800,000 to 1,000,000 distinct CDR3 sequences, approximately 21% of which appear only once. The material sequenced was PBMCs from blood, taken about 5 days after vaccination. The receptor source for this set is a man aged 45 to 65 who received an inactivated influenza vaccine. The CDR3 runs from the conserved cysteine through the conserved F or W. The order of the fields is J gene, V gene, D gene, clone size, CDR3 DNA, CDR3 protein. D genes are given only for firm matches. The size of a clone is reported for some rows only, either as once, few or many, or as a class for expanded clones.

>TRBJ2-5|TRBV12-3/TRBV12-4|TRBD2|few
TGTGCCAGCAGTTTTTACAGCGGGGTGACCCAGTACTTC
CASSFYSGVTQYF
>TRBJ2-1|TRBV10-3|TRBD2|NA
TGTGCCATCAGAGCGGGACTGAGCTCCTACAATGAGCAGTTCTTC
CAIRAGLSSYNEQFF
>TRBJ2-7|TRBV20-1|TRBD2|few
TGCAGTGCTGGGAGCGGGGGGAGCTCCTACGAGCAGTACTTC
CSAGSGGSSYEQYF
>TRBJ1-1|TRBV6-1|NA|NA
TGTGCCAGCTCGACGGACGACAAGGGGAGCGAAGCTTTCTTT
CASSTDDKGSEAFF
>TRBJ1-1|TRBV29-1|NA|NA
TGCAGCGATCAATGGGGGGGTCTTGAAGCTTTCTTT
CSDQWGGLEAFF
>TRBJ2-1|TRBV20-1|TRBD1|few
TGCAGTGCTAGAGACCCACGGCAGGGGGCCGGTGAGCAGTTCTTC
CSARDPRQGAGEQFF
>TRBJ2-3|TRBV4-2|TRBD1|many
TGTGCCAGCAGTCGTCCGGGACAGGGAACAGATACGCAGTATTTT
CASSRPGQGTDTQYF
>TRBJ2-7|TRBV28|TRBD2|NA
TGTGCCAGCAGCGGAAAAAGGGGGACTAGCGGCTCCTACGAGCAGTACTTC
CASSGKRGTSGSYEQYF
>TRBJ2-2|TRBV6-5|TRBD1|NA
TGTGCCAGCAGTTACAACAGGGGGCGTACCGGGGAGCTGTTTTTT
CASSYNRGRTGELFF
>TRBJ1-2|TRBV5-1|NA|NA
TGCGCCAGCAGCTTAAACACCGCTAACTATGGCTACACCTTC
CASSLNTANYGYTF
>TRBJ1-2|TRBV4-1|NA|NA
TGCGCCAGCAGCCAAGATTTTCTGGTCAGGGTTTCTGGCTACACCTTC
CASSQDFLVRVSGYTF
>TRBJ2-1|TRBV7-9|NA|NA
TGTGCCAGCAGCCCAGGGGTTTTCAAGCCCTACAATGAGCAGTTCTTC
CASSPGVFKPYNEQFF
>TRBJ1-5|TRBV20-1|TRBD1|few
TGCAGTGCTAAAGCCGGGACAGGGCAACAGCCCCAGCATTTT
CSAKAGTGQQPQHF
>TRBJ1-2|TRBV5-5|TRBD1|few
TGTGCCAGCAGCTCCCCCCGGACAGGGGATTCCCTCACGCGGGGCTACACCTTC
CASSSPRTGDSLTRGYTF
>TRBJ2-7|TRBV10-2|NA|NA
TGCGCCAGCAGTGAGTTCCCCTCCTACGAGCAGTACTTC
CASSEFPSYEQYF
>TRBJ1-4|TRBV4-1|NA|NA
TGCGCCAGCAGCCAAGAAAGCCGTAATGAAAAACTGTTTTTT
CASSQESRNEKLFF
>TRBJ2-1|TRBV6-1|TRBD2|few
TGTGCCAGCAGTCGACTAGCCAGGAGATCGAGCAATGAGCAGTTCTTC
CASSRLARRSSNEQFF
>TRBJ2-3|TRBV6-4|NA|NA
TGTGCCAGCAGTGACTCCACCCGACAAGATACTAGCACAGATACGCAGTATTTT
CASSDSTRQDTSTDTQYF
>TRBJ2-7|TRBV12-3/TRBV12-4|TRBD1|NA
TGTGCCAGCAGTTCCCGGACAGGGGCTAGGAACGAGCAGTACTTC
CASSSRTGARNEQYF
>TRBJ2-1|TRBV2|NA|few
TGTGCCAGCAGTGACGGCAGGGCCCATGAGCAGTTCTTC
CASSDGRAHEQFF
>TRBJ2-1|TRBV6-2/TRBV6-3|TRBD1|few
TGTGCCAGCAGTTACTCCGCTGCAGGGACAGGAGAGCAGTTCTTC
CASSYSAAGTGEQFF
>TRBJ2-6|TRBV7-8|NA|NA
TGTGCCAGCACCAAAAGGGGGGGGTCTGGGGCCAACGTCCTGACTTTC
CASTKRGGSGANVLTF
>TRBJ2-7|TRBV7-2|TRBD1|few
TGTGCCAGCAGCATACGGGACAGCTATCCCTACGAGCAGTACTTC
CASSIRDSYPYEQYF
>TRBJ2-2|TRBV18|TRBD1|NA
TGTGCCAGCACCGGGACAGGGATTTTAACGAACACCGGGGAGCTGTTTTTT
CASTGTGILTNTGELFF
>TRBJ1-1|TRBV29-1|TRBD1|NA
TGCAGCGTTGAAACGGGACAGGGACCTACCACTGAAGCTTTCTTT
CSVETGQGPTTEAFF
>TRBJ1-1|TRBV12-3/TRBV12-4|NA|NA
TGTGCCAGCAGTTTATTTGGACAAGAAGCTTTCTTT
CASSLFGQEAFF
>TRBJ2-7|TRBV10-3|NA|few
TGTGCCATCAGTGAGGCGTACTCCTACGAGCAGTACTTC
CAISEAYSYEQYF
>TRBJ2-6|TRBV15|NA|NA
TGTGCCACCAGCAGGCGACACGGCCAAAGCTCTGGGGCCAACGTCCTGACTTTC
CATSRRHGQSSGANVLTF
>TRBJ2-1|TRBV7-9|TRBD2|few
TGTGCCAGCAGCTTACCCCCAGCGGGGGGGCGGGGCAATGAGCAGTTCTTC
CASSLPPAGGRGNEQFF
>TRBJ2-7|TRBV18|NA|once
TGTGCCAGCTCCCTACTAGCTACACACGAGCAGTACTTC
CASSLLATHEQYF
>TRBJ2-1|TRBV12-3/TRBV12-4|TRBD2|few
TGTGCCAGCACCCGGGTAGCGGGAGGGTACAATGAGCAGTTCTTC
CASTRVAGGYNEQFF
>TRBJ2-3|TRBV7-9|NA|few
TGTGCCAGCAGCACCATGGTGGGAGCGCCCACAGATACGCAGTATTTT
CASSTMVGAPTDTQYF